Below are 28 T cell receptor beta chains sequenced from a single sample in a study of PD-L1 blockade in urothelial cancer. Time point reported: peripheral blood 6 weeks after treatment start. TCRdb's copy holds only in-frame clones and misses some; the assay was immunoSEQ multiplex PCR. This table holds approximately 93,000 clones, roughly 85% found once. The source was PBMCs, collected around atezolizumab (anti-PD-L1) treatment. These receptors originate from a man between 70 and 80 years old with urothelial cancer.

The rearrangement joins TRBV2 to TRBJ2-3, with 16 bases identical to TRBD2. The CDR3 loop spans 17 amino acids. J lost 1 base, V lost 7 bases, and 5 bases had no gene match. Per germline, CDR1 SNHLY and CDR2 FYNNEI. CDR3 nucleotides: TGTGCCAGCATCCCGGGACTAGCGGGGGGGGGCACAGATACGCAGTATTTT. It encodes CASIPGLAGGGTDTQYF.

Only one count was recorded for this clone. V gene TRBV19 combines with J gene TRBJ2-1; 11 bases agree with TRBD2. The CDR3 covers 17 residues. V shed 7 bases, J shed 5 bases, and the junction held 13 bases outside the gene matches. Germline V lookup: CDR1 LNHDA, CDR2 SQIVND (reference sequence). CDR3 nucleotides: TGTGCCAGTACCAAACTAGCGGGAGAATTGGGGAACAATGAGCAGTTCTTC. As protein: CASTKLAGELGNNEQFF.

The V call is TRBV2, the J call TRBJ2-1, with 8 bases identical to TRBD2. Germline CDR1 reads SNHLY; CDR2 reads FYNNEI. The V segment lost 6 bases and the J segment 6 bases; nucleotides outside the gene matches: 4. The CDR3 is made up of 13 amino acids. The CDR3 DNA reads as TGTGCCAGCAGGGGACTAGGGATCAATGAGCAGTTCTTC. Translated, it gives CASRGLGINEQFF.

This CDR3 is CASSLSGGESYEQYF. The CDR3 bases are TGTGCCAGCAGTTTATCAGGGGGCGAATCCTACGAGCAGTACTTC. J is TRBJ2-7 and V is TRBV27, with 7 bases aligning to TRBD1. The V gene's germline CDR1 is MNHEY and CDR2 SMNVEV (reference sequence). Trimming cost V 0 bases and J 1 base; bases outside gene matches: 3. The CDR3 consists of 15 residues.

The chain couples TRBV2 to TRBJ1-5; no reliable D call. The CDR3 runs 13 residues. V gave up 6 bases and J gave up 4 bases, with 10 bases separating them. Germline V gene data show CDR1 as SNHLY and CDR2 as FYNNEI. The CDR3 sequence is CASRSEQNQPQHF. DNA of the CDR3: TGTGCCAGCAGGAGTGAGCAAAATCAGCCCCAGCATTTT.

This chain joins TRBV30 and TRBJ2-2; 9 nucleotides align to TRBD1. CDR1 GTSNPN and CDR2 SVGIG come from the germline V gene (reference sequence). The junction had 11 bases not matched to a gene; V was cut back by 0 bases and J by 0 bases. The CDR3 contains 19 residues. The CDR3: CAWSVQGAGGLSNTGELFF. The CDR3, as DNA: TGTGCCTGGAGTGTACAGGGGGCGGGTGGCCTTTCGAACACCGGGGAGCTGTTTTTT.

The J gene is TRBJ2-5, the V gene TRBV19, with D possibly TRBD2 on 5 matching bases. Per germline, CDR1 LNHDA and CDR2 SQIVND (reference sequence). V was trimmed by 4 bases and J by 3 bases, leaving 15 bases between them. The CDR3 is 15 residues long. CDR3 region: CASSRNASPEETQYF. The DNA for the CDR3 is TGTGCCAGTAGTAGGAACGCTAGCCCTGAAGAGACCCAGTACTTC.

This clone was found a few times. A much larger clone differs from this one at a single base, so this may be a read error. This sample includes further DNA sequences coding for the same CDR3. This chain links TRBV9 with TRBJ1-1; tentative D call: TRBD1 (5 bases). V dropped 1 base and J dropped 3 bases, with 10 bases sitting between them. The germline CDR1 and CDR2 sequences are SGDLS and YYNGEE. CDR3 length: 14 residues. Here the CDR3 reads CASSVQGGDTEAFF. In DNA, the CDR3 is TGTGCCAGCAGCGTACAGGGTGGAGACACTGAAGCTTTCTTT.

This clone appeared a few times. This chain uses TRBV5-1 with TRBJ1-2, with 9 positions matching TRBD1. From germline, CDR1 is SGHRS and CDR2 YFSETQ. The CDR3 extends over 15 amino acids. The V and J ends lost 0 bases and 4 bases, in that order; junction bases with no gene match: 4. The CDR3 nucleotides are TGCGCCAGCAGCTTGGGACAGGGGGACACCTATGGCTACACCTTC. The encoded protein is CASSLGQGDTYGYTF.

This clone was seen more than once but under ten times. The chain links TRBV28 to TRBJ1-4; 8 bases are shared with TRBD1. Losses at the gene ends were 6 bases for V and 6 bases for J; bases not matched to a gene: 6. Per germline, CDR1 MDHEN and CDR2 SYDVKM. The CDR3 covers 14 residues. The CDR3 bases are TGTGCCAGCAGGATGGCGGGACAGGATGAAAAACTGTTTTTT. Translating it yields CASRMAGQDEKLFF.

Note on this clone: Other DNA sequences in this sample translate to the same CDR3. CDR3 protein: CASSWGQGSYEQYF. The CDR3 bases are TGTGCCAGCAGCTGGGGACAGGGGTCGTACGAGCAGTACTTC. The V and J genes are TRBV5-5 and TRBJ2-7, with 10 bases matching TRBD1. Germline V gene data show CDR1 as SGHKS and CDR2 as YYEKEE (reference sequence). The CDR3 is made up of 14 amino acids. V shed 3 bases and J 4 bases; nucleotides not matched to a gene: 4.

The chain recombines TRBV10-3 with TRBJ2-7; D might be TRBD1 (5 bases). The CDR3 extends over 18 amino acids. The germline V gene encodes CDR1 ENHRY and CDR2 SYGVKD. Between the trimmed V and J ends, which lost 0 bases and 5 bases, there was a span of 23 bases. This chain's CDR3 is CAISESIGVTQLGDEQYF. Here the CDR3 DNA reads TGTGCCATCAGTGAGTCGATAGGGGTGACACAGCTCGGCGACGAGCAGTACTTC.

This clone was counted a single time. The V call is TRBV10-3, the J call TRBJ2-3; the D is unclear. The germline V gene has CDR1 ENHRY and CDR2 SYGVKD. The V and J ends lost 10 bases and 3 bases respectively, with 8 bases between them. The CDR3 consists of 11 residues. The CDR3 here is CATLATDTQYF. CDR3 nucleotides: TGTGCCACCCTCGCGACAGATACGCAGTATTTT.

The chain is built from TRBV6-1 and TRBJ2-7; the match to TRBD2 covers 12 bases. Germline values: CDR1 MNHNS, CDR2 SASEGT. The CDR3 is made up of 15 amino acids. With 4 bases clipped from V and 6 bases from J, the junction kept 7 bases outside the gene matches. In DNA, the CDR3 is TGTGCCAGCAGTGCCCGACTAGCGGGAGAGCTCGAGCAGTACTTC. Protein sequence: CASSARLAGELEQYF.

This sequence joins TRBV19 and TRBJ2-3, with a tentative D call TRBD2 (7 bases). CDR1 is LNHDA and CDR2 is SQIVND in the germline V gene (reference sequence). This CDR3 has 14 residues. Deletions cut 3 bases from V and 8 bases from J, with 15 bases between. The CDR3 nucleotides are TGTGCCAGTAGTATGGGGGGGGCGCCGAGTACGCAGTATTTT. Translated: CASSMGGAPSTQYF.

The chain recombines TRBV4-1 with TRBJ1-1, with 7 bases aligning to TRBD1. The CDR3 sequence is 15 residues long. The V gene end was trimmed by 4 bases and the J gene end by 0 bases; junction bases not matched to a gene: 5. Per germline, CDR1 MGHRA and CDR2 YSYEKL. The CDR3 DNA reads TGCGCCAGCAGCCGACAGGGACCGTTGAACACTGAAGCTTTCTTT. Protein sequence: CASSRQGPLNTEAFF.

The chain couples TRBV11-1 to TRBJ1-2, with D possibly matching TRBD1 (6 bases). This CDR3 has 13 residues. V lost 5 bases to trimming and J lost 3 bases, with 10 bases between them. Germline loops: CDR1 SGHAT, CDR2 FQDESV (reference sequence). The CDR3 spells CASSPDRYYGYTF. As DNA, the CDR3 is TGTGCCAGCAGCCCCGACAGGTACTATGGCTACACCTTC.

The chain recombines TRBV18 with TRBJ2-5; D is uncertain. There are 13 residues in the CDR3. CDR1 is KGHSH, CDR2 LQKENI, per germline. Trimming stripped 3 bases from V and 5 bases from J, with 10 bases between. CDR3: CASSPGAEETQYF. The CDR3 DNA sequence: TGTGCCAGCTCACCTGGAGCTGAGGAGACCCAGTACTTC.

This chain joins TRBV7-2 and TRBJ2-7; maybe TRBD2 (5 bases). Germline CDR1 is SGHTA and CDR2 is FQGNSA. The germline V and J ends were trimmed by 1 base and 3 bases, with 10 bases remaining between them. The CDR3 has 14 amino acids. The CDR3 sequence is CASSLVGEDYEQYF. CDR3 bases: TGTGCCAGCAGCTTAGTCGGGGAAGACTACGAGCAGTACTTC.

The V call is TRBV6-1, the J call TRBJ2-3; 10 bases align to TRBD1. The J segment lost 4 bases and the V segment lost 8 bases, leaving 6 bases of the junction unmatched. CDR3 length equals 14 residues. In germline, CDR1 is MNHNS, CDR2 SASEGT. The CDR3 DNA is TGTGCCAGCGCCCCCGGGACAGGGGCAGATACGCAGTATTTT. Its translation is CASAPGTGADTQYF.

This rearrangement joins TRBV10-2 to TRBJ1-5; no reliable D call. The CDR3 covers 13 residues. The ends were cut back, 5 bases at V and 0 bases at J, with 5 bases in the middle. The germline CDR1 and CDR2 sequences are WSHSY and SAAADI. The CDR3 coding sequence is TGCGCCAGCAGTCAGAATAGCAATCAGCCCCAGCATTTT. It codes for CASSQNSNQPQHF.

The chain carries TRBV5-1 and TRBJ1-3; TRBD1 matches at 7 bases. Germline trimming cut 0 bases from V and 3 bases from J; bases unmatched to any gene: 9. CDR3 length: 17 residues. Germline lookup yields CDR1 SGHRS and CDR2 YFSETQ. The CDR3 loop is CASSLGPTGAGGNTIYF. Written as DNA, the CDR3 is TGCGCCAGCAGCTTGGGACCTACAGGGGCTGGTGGAAACACCATATATTTT.

V and J are TRBV27 and TRBJ2-1, with 9 bases that match TRBD1. The germline gives CDR1 MNHEY, CDR2 SMNVEV (reference sequence). With 6 bases clipped from V and 3 bases from J, the junction kept 0 bases outside the gene matches. This CDR3 has 13 residues. CDR3 nucleotides: TGTGCCAGCAGGGGACAGGGCTACAATGAGCAGTTCTTC. Amino acids: CASRGQGYNEQFF.

This CDR3 reads CASSSHQGASGQPQHF. The CDR3 DNA is TGTGCCAGCAGCTCACACCAGGGGGCATCCGGACAGCCCCAGCATTTT. V is TRBV28 and J is TRBJ1-5, with 8 nucleotides matching TRBD1. This CDR3 has 16 amino acids. Germline V CDR1 and CDR2: MDHEN, SYDVKM. Trimming removed 6 bases from V and 7 bases from J; junction bases left unmatched: 14.

The V gene is TRBV4-1, the J gene TRBJ1-5; unclear D gene. The V and J ends lost 5 bases and 5 bases respectively, with 16 bases between them. The germline V gene has CDR1 MGHRA and CDR2 YSYEKL. The CDR3 consists of 15 residues. CDR3 protein: CASSIKPGIDQPQHF. CDR3 DNA: TGCGCCAGCAGCATAAAGCCGGGTATTGATCAGCCCCAGCATTTT.

The chain carries TRBV11-2 and TRBJ1-2, with TRBD1 matching over 8 bases. The CDR3 covers 15 residues. The J segment lost 8 bases and the V segment lost 3 bases, leaving 11 bases of the junction unmatched. Germline assignment: CDR1 SGHAT and CDR2 FQNNGV. The CDR3 loop reads CASSFRGQGEGGYTF. The CDR3 nucleotides are TGTGCCAGCAGCTTCCGTGGACAGGGCGAAGGAGGCTACACCTTC.

The chain couples TRBV4-1 to TRBJ2-2, with 7 bases matching TRBD1. Germline V gene sequence: CDR1 MGHRA, CDR2 YSYEKL. With V trimmed by 3 bases and J by 4 bases, 14 bases remained unmatched. CDR3 size: 18 residues. The CDR3: CASSQTQNRGRGTGELFF. For the CDR3, the DNA is TGCGCCAGCAGCCAGACCCAAAACAGGGGCCGTGGCACCGGGGAGCTGTTTTTT.

CDR3 DNA: TGTGCCACCAGCAGGGCACCCGGGACAGGGGCCTACGAGCAGTACTTC. Protein sequence: CATSRAPGTGAYEQYF. V is TRBV15 and J is TRBJ2-7; TRBD1 aligns across 10 bases. CDR3 length equals 16 residues. The germline gives CDR1 LNHNV, CDR2 YYDKDF (reference sequence). J was trimmed by 2 bases and V by 3 bases; bases with no gene match: 7.